Shown below are 6 T cell receptor beta chains from a single sample sequenced in a study of OX40 agonist ivuxolimab in advanced cancers. Data came from immunoSEQ multiplex PCR; TCRdb stores just in-frame clones and leaves some out. The sample carries 44,000 or so clones, approximately 85% recorded once. The sequenced sample was CD4+ or CD8+ T cells sorted from blood, obtained in a trial of the OX40 agonist ivuxolimab. The receptors were gathered from an adult with an advanced solid tumor such as melanoma, head and neck, liver or kidney cancer.

This chain connects TRBV2 to TRBJ2-1; no firm D call. The CDR3 runs to 11 residues. The V gene lost 0 bases and the J gene lost 13 bases, with 7 bases spanning the gap. Germline V gene sequence: CDR1 SNHLY, CDR2 FYNNEI. The CDR3 is CASSEASVQFF. CDR3 in DNA: TGTGCCAGCAGTGAAGCGTCTGTACAGTTCTTC.

This sequence joins TRBV2 and TRBJ1-1; 10 nucleotides agree with TRBD1. Looked up from germline, CDR1 is SNHLY and CDR2 is FYNNEI. This CDR3 has 14 residues. Unmatched junction bases numbered 13, after V lost 8 bases and J lost 10 bases. CDR3 bases: TGTGCCAGCTCTTACGACGCCGGGACAGGGGTAGCTTTCTTT. Protein product: CASSYDAGTGVAFF.

The chain joins TRBV2 to TRBJ2-1; TRBD2 matches 9 bases. Trimming at V came to 6 bases and at J to 9 bases, leaving 21 bases not matched to a gene. The CDR3 length is 18 residues. Germline CDR1 is SNHLY and CDR2 is FYNNEI. The CDR3, as DNA: TGTGCCAGCAGCCTTAACCTAGCCCCAGCGGGGGGCCGAGGTGAGCAGTTCTTC. Amino acid sequence: CASSLNLAPAGGRGEQFF. Together with reference TRBV2 and TRBJ2-1, the CDR3 gives the full variable domain: EPEVTQTPSHQVTQMGQEVILRCVPISNHLYFYWYRQILGQKVEFLVSFYNNEISEKSEIFDDQFSVERPDGSNFTLKIRSTKLEDSAMYFCASSLNLAPAGGRGEQFFGPGTRLTVL.

The chain joins TRBV28 to TRBJ2-1, with D hard to call. The CDR3 contains 13 residues. Germline lookup yields CDR1 MDHEN and CDR2 SYDVKM. Deletions cut 2 bases from V and 5 bases from J, with 7 bases between. The CDR3 here is CASSLPSDNEQFF. For the CDR3, the DNA is TGTGCCAGCAGTTTACCGAGCGACAATGAGCAGTTCTTC.

In regard to this clone: One end of the junction fails to match germline, which may point to a read error. The rearrangement uses TRBV5-6 and TRBJ2-1; D possibly corresponds to TRBD1 (6 bases). The CDR3 covers 15 residues. Per the germline V gene, CDR1 is SGHDT and CDR2 is YYEEEE. The CDR3 nucleotides are TGTGCCAGCAGCACCCCGGGACACCCTTCTCCTGAGGGGATCTTC. It specifies CASSTPGHPSPEGIF.

The J gene is TRBJ2-7, the V gene TRBV4-2, with D tentatively TRBD2 (5 bases). Germline V gives CDR1 LGHNA, CDR2 YNFKEQ. This CDR3 spans 15 amino acids. Trimming removed 4 bases from V and 3 bases from J, with 16 bases in between. The DNA of the CDR3 is TGTGCCAGCAGCCCCGGGGTAGACACGAACTACGAGCAGTACTTC. It encodes CASSPGVDTNYEQYF.